This is a list of T cell receptor beta chains from one sample in a study of response to subunit inactivated influenza vaccine. TCRdb itself ran the RT-PCR reads through MiXCR, one entry per CDR3 protein. The table includes 700,000 to 800,000 distinct CDR3 sequences, less than 20% detected once. The material was PBMCs from blood, obtained around 5 days after vaccination. These receptors came from a man between 45 and 60 years old who received an inactivated influenza vaccine. Both conserved end residues are trimmed from each CDR3.

J: TRBJ2-5; length: 14; V: TRBV7-2; CDR3: ASSFSNAGGQETQY
J: TRBJ1-2; length: 14; V: TRBV5-5; CDR3: ASSLMDRGVGYGYT
J: TRBJ2-7; length: 12; V: TRBV27; CDR3: ASSLWSGGYEQY
J: TRBJ2-1; length: 14; V: TRBV5-5; CDR3: ASSRRGVSSYNEQF
J: TRBJ2-1; length: 16; V: TRBV7-8; CDR3: ASSLPRQPRSSYNEQF
J: TRBJ1-5; length: 11; V: TRBV4-3; CDR3: ASSHELNQPQH
J: TRBJ2-1; length: 13; V: TRBV5-1; CDR3: ASSDWPRGQNEQF
J: TRBJ1-5; length: 14; V: TRBV7-2; CDR3: ASSLVAGEGNQPQH
J: TRBJ2-7; length: 13; V: TRBV6-2/TRBV6-3; CDR3: ASSYYPGQTYEQY
J: TRBJ2-3; length: 13; V: TRBV19; CDR3: ASSLRTNGADTQY
J: TRBJ1-2; length: 12; V: TRBV4-3; CDR3: ASSQDHRSNGYT
J: TRBJ2-7; length: 11; V: TRBV3-1; CDR3: ASSQGPFLGQY
J: TRBJ2-3; length: 13; V: TRBV3-1; CDR3: ASSQRGGYTDTQY
J: TRBJ2-7; length: 13; V: TRBV7-9; CDR3: ASSLWREGPIEQY
J: TRBJ2-6; length: 11; V: TRBV20-1; CDR3: SASLPGANVLT
J: TRBJ2-2; length: 15; V: TRBV20-1; CDR3: SARGPPAGGRTGELF
J: TRBJ2-3; length: 17; V: TRBV28; CDR3: ASSDFRLAGGMGTDTQY
J: TRBJ2-1; length: 12; V: TRBV20-1; CDR3: SASSGAGNNEQF
J: TRBJ2-7; length: 12; V: TRBV5-6; CDR3: ASSTGTRDYEQY
J: TRBJ1-1; length: 13; V: TRBV25-1; CDR3: ASSGLQGIWTEAF
J: TRBJ1-3; length: 17; V: TRBV16; CDR3: ASSQSGLRRGTAGNTIY
J: TRBJ1-4; length: 12; V: TRBV7-9; CDR3: ASSPPGVSEKLF
J: TRBJ1-2; length: 12; V: TRBV27; CDR3: ASSLKGGNYGYT
J: TRBJ2-5; length: 13; V: TRBV20-1; CDR3: SARDFGLAGETQY
J: TRBJ2-3; length: 14; V: TRBV12-3/TRBV12-4; CDR3: ASSLNSRLRTDTQY
J: TRBJ2-7; length: 12; V: TRBV5-1; CDR3: ASSLGQGAHEQY
J: TRBJ2-7; length: 11; V: TRBV5-5; CDR3: ASSWTGVYEQY
J: TRBJ2-7; length: 15; V: TRBV2; CDR3: ASRTLWTGPSSYEQY
J: TRBJ2-6; length: 16; V: TRBV20-1; CDR3: SARFRDRGLSGANVLT
J: TRBJ2-3; length: 11; V: TRBV12-3/TRBV12-4; CDR3: ASRIGGADTQY
J: TRBJ2-1; length: 14; V: TRBV9; CDR3: ASSVGWGLSYNEQF
J: TRBJ2-5; length: 13; V: TRBV20-1; CDR3: SARGSGGAGETQY
J: TRBJ2-5; length: 11; V: TRBV9; CDR3: ASSTRPAETQY
J: TRBJ2-7; length: 15; V: TRBV20-1; CDR3: SARDSSGGSSSYEQY
J: TRBJ1-1; length: 9; V: TRBV20-1; CDR3: KQGWNTEAF
J: TRBJ2-5; length: 12; V: TRBV9; CDR3: ASSETSGQETQY
J: TRBJ1-5; length: 14; V: TRBV4-1; CDR3: ASSRVPGTGHQPQH
J: TRBJ2-5; length: 12; V: TRBV5-1; CDR3: ASRFRDSPESQY
J: TRBJ2-1; length: 9; V: TRBV11-2; CDR3: ASTKAYEQF
J: TRBJ2-5; length: 14; V: TRBV18; CDR3: ASSPALGQGRETQY
J: TRBJ2-5; length: 14; V: TRBV20-1; CDR3: SASSGVRSSQETQY
J: TRBJ2-1; length: 13; V: TRBV5-8; CDR3: ASSLDRMLYNEQF
J: TRBJ2-7; length: 10; V: TRBV11-2; CDR3: ASSSGHFEQY
J: TRBJ1-1; length: 10; V: TRBV5-6; CDR3: ASSFTGGDAF
J: TRBJ2-3; length: 11; V: TRBV7-8; CDR3: ASTLAGGNTQY
J: TRBJ2-4; length: 14; V: TRBV12-3/TRBV12-4; CDR3: ASSPGQDKAKNIQY
J: TRBJ2-3; length: 12; V: TRBV13; CDR3: ASSPTPSADTQY
J: TRBJ2-7; length: 12; V: TRBV12-3/TRBV12-4; CDR3: ASRAGRSSYEQY
J: TRBJ2-1; length: 13; V: TRBV15; CDR3: ATSEGRGFHNEQF
J: TRBJ2-7; length: 12; V: TRBV6-2/TRBV6-3; CDR3: ASSYSVGIYEQY